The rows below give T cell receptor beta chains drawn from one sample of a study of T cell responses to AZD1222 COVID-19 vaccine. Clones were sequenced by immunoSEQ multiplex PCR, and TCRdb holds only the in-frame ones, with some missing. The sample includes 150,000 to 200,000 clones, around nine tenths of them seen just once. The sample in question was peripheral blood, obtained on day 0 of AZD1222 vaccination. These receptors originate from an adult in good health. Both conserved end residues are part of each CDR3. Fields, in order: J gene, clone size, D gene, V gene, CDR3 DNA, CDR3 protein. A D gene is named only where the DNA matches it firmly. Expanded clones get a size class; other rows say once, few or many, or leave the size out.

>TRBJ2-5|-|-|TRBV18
TGTGCCAGCTCACCAAGAGGGCTAGCTCCGGAGACCCAGTACTTC
CASSPRGLAPETQYF
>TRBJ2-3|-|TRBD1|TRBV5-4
TGTGCCAGCAGCCCCGACAGGGGGCAACCAGATACGCAGTATTTT
CASSPDRGQPDTQYF
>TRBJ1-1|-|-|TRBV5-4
TGTGCCAGCAGCTTGGACGGACGGATTGAAGCTTTCTTT
CASSLDGRIEAFF
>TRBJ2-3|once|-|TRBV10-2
TGCGCCAGCAAATCCCTTGACACAGATACGCAGTATTTT
CASKSLDTDTQYF
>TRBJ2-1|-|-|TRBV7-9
TGTGCCAGCAGCTTAGTGCAGGGGTACAATGAGCAGTTCTTC
CASSLVQGYNEQFF
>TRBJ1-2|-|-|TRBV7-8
TGTGCCAGCAGCTTAGCGGGGTACCCTAACTATGGCTACACCTTC
CASSLAGYPNYGYTF
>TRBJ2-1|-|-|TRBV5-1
TGCGCCAGCAGCTTGTCCAGGGCGGACAATGAGCAGTTCTTC
CASSLSRADNEQFF
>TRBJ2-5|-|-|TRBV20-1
TGCAGTGCTGAGAAGGCGGAGACCCAGTACTTC
CSAEKAETQYF
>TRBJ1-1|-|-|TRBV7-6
TGTGCCAGCAGCTTAGGCGGGACACCAGCTTTGAATGCTTTCTTT
CASSLGGTPALNAFF
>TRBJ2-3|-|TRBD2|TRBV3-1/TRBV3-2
TGTGCCAGCAGCCCGCTAGCGGGAGCGATCACAGATACGCAGTATTTT
CASSPLAGAITDTQYF
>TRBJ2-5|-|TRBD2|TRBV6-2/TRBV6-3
TGTGCCAGCAGCCTTCGGAGGACTAGCGGGAGGCAAGAGACCCAGTACTTC
CASSLRRTSGRQETQYF
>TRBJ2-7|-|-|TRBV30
TGTGCCTGGAGTCTAATACAGGGAAGGGGTTCCTACGAGCAGTACTTC
CAWSLIQGRGSYEQYF
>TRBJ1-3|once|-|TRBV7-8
TGTGCCAGCAGCTTGGGGCAGGGAGTGACAAACACCATATATTTT
CASSLGQGVTNTIYF
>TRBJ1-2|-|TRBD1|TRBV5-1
TGCGCCAGCAGCTTGCAGACAGGGCCCTATGGCTACACCTTC
CASSLQTGPYGYTF
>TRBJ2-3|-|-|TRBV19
TGTGCCAGTACTCTGCATGCCACAGATACGCAGTATTTT
CASTLHATDTQYF
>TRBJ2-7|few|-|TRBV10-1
TGCGCCAGCAGCCAGGGCTACGAGCAGTACTTC
CASSQGYEQYF
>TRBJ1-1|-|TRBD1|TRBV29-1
TGCAGCGTTGAACACGACAGGGCAACTCAAGCTTTCTTT
CSVEHDRATQAFF
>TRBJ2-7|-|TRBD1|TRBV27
TGTGCCAGCAGTCCCCACCGGGACAGGGGTTCCGAGCAGTACTTC
CASSPHRDRGSEQYF
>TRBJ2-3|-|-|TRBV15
TGTGCCACCAGCGGGTTACAAGATACGCAGTATTTT
CATSGLQDTQYF
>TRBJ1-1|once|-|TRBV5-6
TGTGCCAGCAGCTGGAATTTGGGAAACACTGAAGCTTTCTTT
CASSWNLGNTEAFF
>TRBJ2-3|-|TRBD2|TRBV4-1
TGCGCCAGCAGCCAGTTTGCTAGCGGGATAGATACGCAGTATTTT
CASSQFASGIDTQYF
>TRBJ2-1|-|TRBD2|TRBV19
TGTGCCAGTAGTAAAAAAGGGACTAGCGGGAGGTCCTACAATGAGCAGTTCTTC
CASSKKGTSGRSYNEQFF
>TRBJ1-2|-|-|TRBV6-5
TGTGCCAGCAAGGGCAGGAACTATGGCTACACCTTC
CASKGRNYGYTF
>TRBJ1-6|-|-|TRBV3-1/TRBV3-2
TGTGCCAGCAGCCCCCGGGAGGGGGTAAGTTCACCCCTCCACTTT
CASSPREGVSSPLHF
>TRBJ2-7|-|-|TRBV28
TGTGCCAGCAGTTCAGGGGTCTCCTACGAGCAGTACTTC
CASSSGVSYEQYF
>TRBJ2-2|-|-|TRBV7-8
TGTGCCAGCAGCCCTACCGGGGAGCTGTTTTTT
CASSPTGELFF
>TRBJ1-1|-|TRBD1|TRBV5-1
TGCGCCAGCAGCCCGGACAGGACCTCAGGAACTGAAGCTTTCTTT
CASSPDRTSGTEAFF
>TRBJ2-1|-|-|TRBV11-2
TGTGCCAGCAGCTTAGGTCCAAACAATGAGCAGTTCTTC
CASSLGPNNEQFF
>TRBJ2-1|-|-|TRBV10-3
TGTGCCATCAGTGAGTCGATTTCCGAGACACCATACAATGAGCAGTTCTTC
CAISESISETPYNEQFF
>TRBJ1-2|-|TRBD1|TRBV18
TGTGCCAGCTCACTAGCCGGGACAGGGGGACGGAACTATGGCTACACCTTC
CASSLAGTGGRNYGYTF
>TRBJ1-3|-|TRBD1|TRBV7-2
TGTGCCAGCAGCTCCCTACGGACAGGGGACAACACCATATATTTT
CASSSLRTGDNTIYF
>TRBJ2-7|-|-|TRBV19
TGTGCCAGTAGTATTTGGGGGGTCGGCCGGGAGAGTTTCAACGAGCAGTACTTC
CASSIWGVGRESFNEQYF
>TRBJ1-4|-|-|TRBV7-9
TGTGCCAGCAGCTTAGCGGTGGGTGCAGCAACTAATGAAAAACTGTTTTTT
CASSLAVGAATNEKLFF
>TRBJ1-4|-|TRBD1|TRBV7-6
TGTGCCAGCAGCTTAGCCGGGACAGAGAATGAAAAACTGTTTTTT
CASSLAGTENEKLFF
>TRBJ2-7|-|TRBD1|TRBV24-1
TGTGCCACCAGTGAGGGCCAGGGGACAGTGGGCTCCTACGAGCAGTACTTC
CATSEGQGTVGSYEQYF
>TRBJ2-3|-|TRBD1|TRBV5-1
TGCGCCAGCAGCTTGAACCCAGGGGGTCGAGAGGGTACGCAGTATTTT
CASSLNPGGREGTQYF
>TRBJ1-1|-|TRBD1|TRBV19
TGTGCCAGTAGTAGTGGACAGGTCGTTGGGACTGAAGCTTTCTTT
CASSSGQVVGTEAFF
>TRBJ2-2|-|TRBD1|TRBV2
TGTGCCAGCACCGGGACAGGGGGTACCGGGGAGCTGTTTTTT
CASTGTGGTGELFF
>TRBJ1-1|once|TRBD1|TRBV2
TGTGCCAGCAGCGACAGGGGGGACACTGAAGCTTTCTTT
CASSDRGDTEAFF
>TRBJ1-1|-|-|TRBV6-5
TGTGCCAGCAGTTATGATGGGGGTAGGACTGAAGCTTTCTTT
CASSYDGGRTEAFF
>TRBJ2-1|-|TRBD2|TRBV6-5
TGTGCCACCACTAGCGGGATGGAGCAGTTCTTC
CATTSGMEQFF
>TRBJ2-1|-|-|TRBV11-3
TGTGCCAGCAGCTTAGGGGCTGGCTCCTACAATGAGCAGTTCTTC
CASSLGAGSYNEQFF
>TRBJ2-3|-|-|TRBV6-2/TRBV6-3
TGTGCCAGCAGCTGGCGGCGGAGCACAGATACGCAGTATTTT
CASSWRRSTDTQYF
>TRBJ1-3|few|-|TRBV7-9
TGTGCCAGCAGCTTAGCTGGGATAGGGATGGTACCCGGAAACACCATATATTTT
CASSLAGIGMVPGNTIYF
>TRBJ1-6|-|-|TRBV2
TGTGCCAGCAGTGAGATAGGGAATAATTCACCCCTCCACTTT
CASSEIGNNSPLHF
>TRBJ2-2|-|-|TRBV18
TGTGCCAGCTCACCACCGAAGTGGGGTTCCGGGGAGCTGTTTTTT
CASSPPKWGSGELFF
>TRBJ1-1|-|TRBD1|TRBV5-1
TGCGCCAGCAGCTCCAAGGACAGGGGGACTGAAGCTTTCTTT
CASSSKDRGTEAFF
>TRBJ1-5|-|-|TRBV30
TGTGCCTGGAGTGCAGGGAACGATCAGCCCCAGCATTTT
CAWSAGNDQPQHF
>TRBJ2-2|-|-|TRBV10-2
TGCGCCAGCAGTGAGGAGGGCGGGACCGGGGAGCTGTTTTTT
CASSEEGGTGELFF
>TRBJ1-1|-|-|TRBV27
TGTGCCAGCAGTTTCGCTCCCGTAAACACTGAAGCTTTCTTT
CASSFAPVNTEAFF
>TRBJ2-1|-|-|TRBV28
TGTGCCAGCAGTTTTCTAGAGGTATCCTACAATGAGCAGTTCTTC
CASSFLEVSYNEQFF
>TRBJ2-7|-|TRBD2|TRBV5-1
TGCGCCAGCAGCGGACTAGCGGCGAGCTCCTACGAGCAGTACTTC
CASSGLAASSYEQYF
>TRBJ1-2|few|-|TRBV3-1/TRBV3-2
TGTGCCAGCAGCCAGGATGGGGGCGTGCCCTATGGCTACACCTTC
CASSQDGGVPYGYTF
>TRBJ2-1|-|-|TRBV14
TGTGCCAGCAGCCAAGTTGGGGGCTCCTACAATGAGCAGTTCTTC
CASSQVGGSYNEQFF
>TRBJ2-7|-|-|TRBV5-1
TGCGCCAGCAGCTTGGAACCGGGGCCCTACGAGCAGTACTTC
CASSLEPGPYEQYF
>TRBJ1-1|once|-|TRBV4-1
TGCGCCAGCAGCCAAGGGTCGTCTGAAGCTTTCTTT
CASSQGSSEAFF
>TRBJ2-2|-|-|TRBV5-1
TGCGCCAGCACCTTGTCGGGGGGCTTGAACACCGGGGAGCTGTTTTTT
CASTLSGGLNTGELFF